The sequence of this TCR beta chain was determined in a study of blood T cell repertoires in COVID-19. Study at large: The United States, Italy and Spain supplied acute and convalescent COVID-19 samples. From T cells, B-cell-depleted T cells, or PBMCs came the material, which was cDNA or gDNA.

J lost 6 bases, V lost 0 bases, and 6 bases had no gene match. This CDR3 comprises 15 residues. Germline values: CDR1 SGHAT, CDR2 FQNNGV. This clone was seen only a few times. The table came from immunoSEQ multiplex PCR; TCRdb's copy has only in-frame clones and leaves some out. This table holds over 100,000 clones, roughly four fifths found once. The V gene is TRBV11-2, the J gene TRBJ2-3; 7 bases are a match to TRBD1. Material: peripheral blood. The source of this sequence is a man in his sixties with acute or convalescent COVID-19. The CDR3 DNA follows: TGTGCCAGCAGCTTAGATAGGGGGCGCGAGGATACGCAGTATTTT. Translation gives CASSLDRGREDTQYF.